The 31 T cell receptor beta chains below come from one sample, sequenced in a study of shared clonotypes between healthy human individuals. The assay was immunoSEQ multiplex PCR, and TCRdb's table has in-frame clones only and misses some. The repertoire consists of 600,000 to 750,000 clones, with 90% occurring once and the leading ten covering about 34%. Specimen: memory CD8+ T cells from PBMCs. The subset denotes: CD45RO+ cells pooled with CCR7-negative TemRA cells. These receptors originate from a man between 18 and 29 years old in good health. Some clones in this sample may be carry-over from other donors' samples.

The V and J genes are TRBV10-3 and TRBJ2-5; 8 bases fit TRBD2. The length of the CDR3 is 17 residues. V dropped 4 bases and J dropped 7; count of bases not matched to a gene: 17. Germline CDR1 ENHRY, CDR2 SYGVKD. The CDR3 DNA reads TGTGCCATCAGTGGCTGGGACTTAGCGGGGCAAGGAGGGACCCAGTACTTC. Protein sequence: CAISGWDLAGQGGTQYF.

This chain joins TRBV6-1 and TRBJ2-2; D remains unclear. This CDR3 contains 13 residues. Trimming took off 6 bases at V and 1 base at J, with 6 bases between the two ends. Germline-derived CDR1 and CDR2 are MNHNS and SASEGT. The CDR3 DNA reads TGTGCCAGCAGGACAAAGAACACCGGGGAGCTGTTTTTT. This encodes CASRTKNTGELFF.

CDR3 coding DNA: TGCGCCAGCAGCCAAAAGGACAGCTCCTACGAGCAGTACTTC. This codes for CASSQKDSSYEQYF. The V gene is TRBV5-1, the J gene TRBJ2-7; a weak D match, TRBD1 (6 bases). CDR3 size: 14 residues. Germline V lookup: CDR1 SGHRS, CDR2 YFSETQ. The V end lost 4 bases, the J end lost 0 bases, and 11 bases lay between the germline ends.

The chain couples TRBV2 to TRBJ2-7; TRBD2 matches at 8 bases. The CDR3 is made up of 14 amino acids. Germline V lookup: CDR1 SNHLY, CDR2 FYNNEI. V lost 3 bases to trimming and J lost 6 bases; unmatched junction nucleotides: 7. CDR3 DNA sequence: TGTGCCAGCAGTGACCGGGAGGGGATCGGCGAGCAGTACTTC. This codes for CASSDREGIGEQYF.

In its sample, this clone was seen once. CDR3 bases: TGTGCCAGCAGCCAGGCACCGGGACTAGCGGGACGCTACGAGCAGTACTTC. Its protein product is CASSQAPGLAGRYEQYF. The J gene is TRBJ2-7, the V gene TRBV14; 13 nucleotides match TRBD2. This CDR3 is 17 amino acids long. V gave up 3 bases and J gave up 3 bases; unmatched junction bases: 8. The germline V gene has CDR1 SGHDN and CDR2 FVKESK.

The rearrangement links TRBV7-2 to TRBJ1-2, with D tentatively TRBD1 (6 bases). In germline, CDR1 is SGHTA, CDR2 FQGNSA. Trimming removed 4 bases from V and 3 bases from J, with 12 bases in between. The CDR3 spans 14 residues. The CDR3 sequence: CASSSTPGDYGYTF. The CDR3 DNA reads TGTGCCAGCAGCTCCACTCCAGGGGACTATGGCTACACCTTC.

The chain is built from TRBV11-1 and TRBJ1-1; D is undetermined. Trimming pared 5 bases from V and 4 bases from J, leaving 20 bases between. This CDR3 comprises 16 residues. Germline CDR1 reads SGHAT; CDR2 reads FQDESV (reference sequence). The chain's CDR3 is CASSPIREDFLTEAFF. The CDR3 nucleotides read TGTGCCAGCAGCCCCATTCGAGAGGATTTCCTCACTGAAGCTTTCTTT.

The chain couples TRBV7-9 to TRBJ2-7; possible D gene TRBD2, 6 bases. V lost 6 bases, J lost 7 bases, and 16 bases lay in between. The CDR3 spans 13 residues. The germline V gene encodes CDR1 SEHNR and CDR2 FQNEAQ (reference sequence). CDR3 in DNA: TGTGCCAGCAGTTCGGGACTTCCACTGGAGCAGTACTTC. Protein sequence: CASSSGLPLEQYF.

V and J are TRBV28 and TRBJ2-1; 11 bases line up with TRBD2. V gave up 6 bases and J gave up 6 bases; unmatched junction bases: 7. Germline V gene sequence: CDR1 MDHEN, CDR2 SYDVKM. This CDR3 has 15 residues. The CDR3 DNA follows: TGTGCCAGCAGGCCGGGACTAGCGGCAGCCAATGAGCAGTTCTTC. This encodes CASRPGLAAANEQFF.

The chain has TRBV2 and TRBJ2-3; D ambiguous. Trimming took 3 bases from V and 0 from J, leaving 10 bases between them. This CDR3 has 15 amino acids. Germline loops: CDR1 SNHLY, CDR2 FYNNEI. The CDR3 DNA follows: TGTGCCAGCAGTGACCCTCCCAGAAGCACAGATACGCAGTATTTT. This sequence encodes CASSDPPRSTDTQYF.

CDR3 amino acids: CASTLGSAADGYTF. CDR3 nucleotides: TGTGCCAGCACCCTCGGGTCAGCGGCGGATGGCTACACCTTC. V is TRBV6-6 and J is TRBJ1-2; D unclear. The CDR3 length is 14 residues. V dropped 7 bases and J dropped 6 bases, with 18 bases sitting between them. The germline gives CDR1 MNHNY, CDR2 SVGAGI (reference sequence).

J is TRBJ1-2 and V is TRBV27; D is ambiguous. In germline, CDR1 is MNHEY, CDR2 SMNVEV (reference sequence). The CDR3 sequence is 13 residues long. Trimming removed 5 bases at V and 4 bases at J, with 11 bases between. In DNA, the CDR3 is TGTGCCAGCAGTCCTTCCTTAGGCTATGGCTACACCTTC. Translated: CASSPSLGYGYTF.

V and J are TRBV13 and TRBJ2-1; D is unclear. The CDR3 spans 15 residues. Germline CDR1 is PRHDT and CDR2 is FYEKMQ (reference sequence). V lost 2 bases to trimming and J lost 9 bases, with 17 bases between them. The CDR3 loop is CASSLRYPGVSEQFF. As DNA, the CDR3 is TGTGCCAGCAGCTTAAGGTACCCCGGAGTTAGTGAGCAGTTCTTC.

This clone was recorded only once. The gene calls are TRBV6-5 and TRBJ1-1; perhaps TRBD1 as D (5 bases). Deletions cut 11 bases from V and 4 bases from J, with 11 bases between. The germline V gene encodes CDR1 MNHEY and CDR2 SVGAGI. This CDR3 has 11 residues. The CDR3 region is CAATGGTEAFF. The CDR3 DNA sequence: TGTGCCGCAACGGGGGGCACTGAAGCTTTCTTT.

Comment on this clone: Other DNA sequences in this specimen translate into the identical CDR3. V and J are TRBV7-2 and TRBJ2-2; D gene ambiguous. The CDR3 has 15 residues. Germline CDR1 and CDR2: SGHTA and FQGNSA. Trimming pared 1 base from V and 1 base from J, leaving 7 bases between. The CDR3 DNA reads TGTGCCAGCAGCTTAGTCGGCGGGAACACCGGGGAGCTGTTTTTT. Its translation is CASSLVGGNTGELFF. The full variable domain, completed using reference TRBV7-2 and TRBJ2-2, is GAGVSQSPSNKVTEKGKDVELRCDPISGHTALYWYRQSLGQGLEFLIYFQGNSAPDKSGLPSDRFSAERTGGSVSTLTIQRTQQEDSAVYLCASSLVGGNTGELFFGEGSRLTVL.

The chain combines TRBV27 with TRBJ1-1; D uncertain. CDR1 and CDR2 (germline): MNHEY, SMNVEV (reference sequence). V was cut by 7 bases and J by 6 bases, with 15 bases left in between. The CDR3 contains 13 residues. The CDR3 nucleotides read TGTGCCAGCACCCCTTACGGAACGGCTGAAGCTTTCTTT. This codes for CASTPYGTAEAFF.

This sequence joins TRBV5-4 and TRBJ1-2; 8 nucleotides align to TRBD1. The CDR3 loop spans 16 amino acids. The V gene end was trimmed by 3 bases and the J gene end by 3 bases; junction bases not matched to a gene: 10. Germline V gene lookup returns CDR1 SGHNT and CDR2 YYREEE (reference sequence). CDR3: CASSSGGARLDYGYTF. The CDR3 DNA sequence: TGTGCCAGCAGCTCAGGGGGCGCGCGGTTGGACTATGGCTACACCTTC.

The rearrangement joins TRBV28 to TRBJ1-1; unclear D gene. The germline CDR1 and CDR2 sequences are MDHEN and SYDVKM. This CDR3 is 13 amino acids long. The V gene lost 3 bases and the J gene lost 0 bases, with 5 bases spanning the gap. The CDR3 loop reads CASSLNMNTEAFF. The CDR3 coding sequence is TGTGCCAGCAGTTTGAACATGAACACTGAAGCTTTCTTT.

The rearrangement joins TRBV5-1 to TRBJ2-3, with D tentatively TRBD1 (6 bases). CDR1 and CDR2 (germline): SGHRS, YFSETQ. V gave up 1 base and J gave up 2 bases, with 20 bases separating them. The CDR3 is 18 amino acids. CDR3: CASSLTLGAQEITDTQYF. CDR3 coding DNA: TGCGCCAGCAGCTTGACTCTGGGGGCGCAAGAAATCACAGATACGCAGTATTTT.

The chain employs TRBV2 and TRBJ1-3; tentative D call: TRBD1 (6 bases). Trimming cost V 7 bases and J 0 bases, with 13 bases left between them. Germline CDR1 reads SNHLY; CDR2 reads FYNNEI. The CDR3 length is 15 residues. CDR3 DNA: TGTGCCAGCAAGGTGACACAGGGCTCTGGAAACACCATATATTTT. Its protein is CASKVTQGSGNTIYF.

V and J are TRBV27 and TRBJ1-3, with TRBD1 identical over 7 bases. The CDR3 has 16 residues. The V segment lost 1 base and the J segment 0 bases; nucleotides outside the gene matches: 3. Looked up from germline, CDR1 is MNHEY and CDR2 is SMNVEV (reference sequence). The CDR3 DNA sequence: TGTGCCAGCAGTTTATTTCCAGGGGGCTCTGGAAACACCATATATTTT. Translated: CASSLFPGGSGNTIYF.

This chain links TRBV15 with TRBJ2-7; D is ambiguous. V dropped 4 bases and J dropped 4 bases, with 17 bases sitting between them. The length of the CDR3 is 15 residues. Germline V gives CDR1 LNHNV, CDR2 YYDKDF (reference sequence). CDR3 protein: CATSTIPRLPYEQYF. The CDR3 region has the DNA TGTGCCACCAGCACGATCCCCCGCCTCCCTTACGAGCAGTACTTC.

The chain is built from TRBV10-2 and TRBJ2-7; 10 bases are a match to TRBD1. The CDR3 consists of 15 residues. The germline gives CDR1 WSHSY, CDR2 SAAADI. V shed 3 bases, J shed 3 bases, and the junction held 5 bases outside the gene matches. CDR3 in amino acids: CASSEAGTGVYEQYF. The CDR3 DNA sequence: TGCGCCAGCAGTGAAGCCGGGACAGGGGTCTACGAGCAGTACTTC.

CDR3 protein: CAWSVFAGELFF. The CDR3 DNA follows: TGTGCCTGGAGTGTCTTTGCCGGGGAGCTGTTTTTT. This chain uses TRBV30 with TRBJ2-2; D is uncertain. In germline, CDR1 is GTSNPN, CDR2 SVGIG (reference sequence). V was shortened by 0 bases and J by 6 bases, with 5 bases between the two germline ends. The CDR3 has 12 amino acids.

The rearrangement joins TRBV5-6 to TRBJ1-2, with 9 bases that match TRBD1. This CDR3 is 15 amino acids long. V was clipped by 2 bases and J by 4 bases; unmatched bases: 6. The germline V gene has CDR1 SGHDT and CDR2 YYEEEE. Written as DNA, the CDR3 is TGTGCCAGCAGCTTTAGGGACAGGGTGCTCTATGGCTACACCTTC. It is translated as CASSFRDRVLYGYTF.

This chain connects TRBV5-7 to TRBJ2-7; D is undetermined. TRBV5-7 counts as an open reading frame of uncertain function. The CDR3 has 14 residues. Trimming took off 1 base at V and 3 bases at J, with 11 bases between the two ends. Written as DNA, the CDR3 is TGTGCCAGCAGCTTGCGGGTAGGCGACTACGAGCAGTACTTC. Translation gives CASSLRVGDYEQYF.

The chain employs TRBV7-3 and TRBJ2-3; D is unresolved. The CDR3 has 14 residues. The germline CDR1 and CDR2 sequences are SGHTA and FQGTGA. Trimming removed 2 bases at V and 2 bases at J, with 8 bases between. Written as DNA, the CDR3 is TGTGCCAGCAGCTTATTAGGGAACACAGATACGCAGTATTTT. This encodes CASSLLGNTDTQYF. Combining the CDR3 with reference TRBV7-3 and TRBJ2-3 gives the whole variable domain GAGVSQTPSNKVTEKGKYVELRCDPISGHTALYWYRQSLGQGPEFLIYFQGTGAADDSGLPNDRFFAVRPEGSVSTLKIQRTERGDSAVYLCASSLLGNTDTQYFGPGTRLTVL.

The genes are TRBV29-1 and TRBJ2-1; 13 bases match TRBD2. This CDR3 region has 15 residues. With V trimmed by 3 bases and J by 7 bases, 6 bases remained unmatched. CDR1 and CDR2 from the germline V gene are SQVTM and ANQGSEA. CDR3 sequence: CSVDGLAGAGNEQFF. The CDR3 coding sequence is TGCAGCGTTGACGGACTAGCGGGAGCGGGAAATGAGCAGTTCTTC.

As regards this clone: Other nucleotide sequences in the sample specify the same CDR3. The chain joins TRBV5-4 to TRBJ1-1; D gene unclear. The CDR3 has 15 residues. Trimming removed 1 base from V and 1 base from J, with 11 bases in between. The germline CDR1 and CDR2 sequences are SGHNT and YYREEE (reference sequence). The CDR3 DNA follows: TGTGCCAGCAGCTTGTGGGGAGCCGGGAACACTGAAGCTTTCTTT. This gives the protein CASSLWGAGNTEAFF.

The gene calls are TRBV15 and TRBJ1-4; tentative D call: TRBD1 (5 bases). The CDR3 length is 18 residues. V was shortened by 5 bases and J by 2 bases, with 21 bases between the two germline ends. The germline V gene has CDR1 LNHNV and CDR2 YYDKDF (reference sequence). The CDR3 spells CATSRPGLAVSTNEKLFF. The CDR3 DNA reads TGTGCCACCAGCCGTCCGGGACTCGCGGTCTCGACTAATGAAAAACTGTTTTTT. The full variable domain, in which reference TRBV15 and TRBJ1-4 provide the parts outside the CDR3, is DAMVIQNPRYQVTQFGKPVTLSCSQTLNHNVMYWYQQKSSQAPKLLFHYYDKDFNNEADTPDNFQSRRPNTSFCFLDIRSPGLGDTAMYLCATSRPGLAVSTNEKLFFGSGTQLSVL.

This rearrangement joins TRBV7-9 to TRBJ1-1; D ambiguous. Germline lookup yields CDR1 SEHNR and CDR2 FQNEAQ (reference sequence). This CDR3 contains 12 residues. V shed 1 base and J shed 6 bases, with 6 bases lying between them. In nucleotides, the CDR3 is TGTGCCAGCAGCTTAGTTTCGCCTGAAGCTTTCTTT. Protein: CASSLVSPEAFF.